The T cell receptor (beta chain) under discussion was sequenced for a study of blood T cell repertoires in COVID-19 (TCRdb year 2020). Context from the whole study: Samples covering the acute and convalescent phases of COVID-19 were provided by collaborators in the United States, Italy and Spain. The prospective study material was composed of cDNA or gDNA derived from T cells, B-cell-depleted T cells, or PBMCs. Deeply sampled blood TCRbeta repertoires from subjects exposed to, actively infected with, or recovered from COVID-19 were included in the dataset. The repertoires were released in a freely available public database meant as a resource for research on the immune response to SARS-CoV-2. Samples came from the ongoing ImmuneRACE study (first 160 participants) plus 1,254 subjects from 6 global collaborators. Nearly every sample came with metadata listing a de-identified subject ID, COVID-19 status, age in years and sex. Where available, HLA class I and class II types were taken from metadata supplied by the sample provider and were not determined by assay-based typing. What the work shows at the level of the full study, not this receptor alone: The amount of clinical and demographic metadata varied by source and participant and was provided uncurated.

About this clone itself: Its antigen is still unknown. The sample holds no much larger clone one base away, and base qualities are not on file.

From its cysteine to its phenylalanine, the CDR3 spans 15 amino acids. The retained sequence is limited to the CDR3, 45 bases, with the frame set at the first base. The germline V gene gives CDR1 as SGHRS and CDR2 as YFSETQ. Here V drops 0 bases and J drops 5 bases, and the junction holds 3 bases not matched to any gene. The immunoSEQ Assay, a bias-controlled multiplex PCR, was used to amplify TCRbeta CDR3 regions from genomic DNA. The original pipeline was this. The number of nucleated cells in each sample was estimated by amplification of reference gene primers within the assay. To quantify the absolute abundance of each unique TCRbeta CDR3 rearrangement, sequence reads were collapsed and filtered. For each sample, productive Simpson clonality was calculated as the square root of Simpson's diversity index over productive rearrangements. The clones in this table, taken by TCRdb from immuneACCESS, are in-frame only. Not every clone is retained; where verified, under half of the shortfall comes from an unresolved V gene, and the cause of the rest is unknown. V, J and clone size are those of that table, while D and trimming were read from the DNA. This sample has about 200,000 clones in its table, and more than 85% of those were observed once. The ten largest clones represent roughly 3% of the sample.

Collaborating institutions collected whole blood in K2EDTA tubes following their own protocols. For TCRbeta analysis, collaborators shipped samples in one of three forms: frozen whole blood, isolated PBMCs, or DNA extracted from either of those sample types. This clonotype was sampled from a man aged 55 to 70 with acute or convalescent COVID-19. Sequenced sample: peripheral blood. The chain couples TRBV5-1 to TRBJ2-3, and 10 bases in between align with TRBD2. The CDR3 region has the sequence CASSLAASGGDTQYF. DNA sequence: TGCGCCAGCAGCTTGGCCGCTAGCGGGGGAGATACGCAGTATTTT.